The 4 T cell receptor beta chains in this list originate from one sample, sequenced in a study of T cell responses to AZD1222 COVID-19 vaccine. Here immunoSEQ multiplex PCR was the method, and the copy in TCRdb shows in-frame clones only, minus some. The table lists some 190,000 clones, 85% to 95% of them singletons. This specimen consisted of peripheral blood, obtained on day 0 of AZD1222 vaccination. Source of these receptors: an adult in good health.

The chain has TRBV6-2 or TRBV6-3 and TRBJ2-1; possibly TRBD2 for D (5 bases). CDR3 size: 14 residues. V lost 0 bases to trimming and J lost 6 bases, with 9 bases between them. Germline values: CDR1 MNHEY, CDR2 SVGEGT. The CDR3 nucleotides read TGTGCCAGCAGTTACTCTGGAGGCCGCAATGAGCAGTTCTTC. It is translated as CASSYSGGRNEQFF.

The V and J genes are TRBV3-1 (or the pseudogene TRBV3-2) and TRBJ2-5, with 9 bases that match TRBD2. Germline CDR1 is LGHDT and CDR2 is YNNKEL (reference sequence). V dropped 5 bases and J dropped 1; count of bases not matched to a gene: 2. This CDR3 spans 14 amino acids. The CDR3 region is CASSFSGGQETQYF. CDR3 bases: TGTGCCAGCAGCTTTAGCGGGGGCCAAGAGACCCAGTACTTC.

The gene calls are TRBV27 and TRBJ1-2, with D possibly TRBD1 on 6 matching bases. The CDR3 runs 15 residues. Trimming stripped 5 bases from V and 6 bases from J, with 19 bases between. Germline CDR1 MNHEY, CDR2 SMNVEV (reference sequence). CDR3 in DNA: TGTGCCAGCAGTGCTCACAGGGTCCCCTCGGATGGCTACACCTTC. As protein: CASSAHRVPSDGYTF.

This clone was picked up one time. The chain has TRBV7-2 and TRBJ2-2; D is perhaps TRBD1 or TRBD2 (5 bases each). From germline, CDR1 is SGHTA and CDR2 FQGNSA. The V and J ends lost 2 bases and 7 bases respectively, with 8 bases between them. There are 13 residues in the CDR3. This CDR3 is CASSLNGGGELFF. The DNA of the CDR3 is TGTGCCAGCAGCTTAAATGGGGGCGGGGAGCTGTTTTTT. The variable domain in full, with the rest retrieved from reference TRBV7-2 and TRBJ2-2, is GAGVSQSPSNKVTEKGKDVELRCDPISGHTALYWYRQSLGQGLEFLIYFQGNSAPDKSGLPSDRFSAERTGGSVSTLTIQRTQQEDSAVYLCASSLNGGGELFFGEGSRLTVL.